A selection of T cell receptor beta chains follows, all from one sample in a study of blood T cells in healthy people across ages. TCRdb itself ran the 5' RACE reads through MiXCR, one entry per CDR3 protein. The sample lists about 680,000 distinct CDR3 sequences, roughly 50% seen once, with under 35% in the top ten. Sequencing input: blood. These receptors came from a woman aged 60-70 years in good health. Both conserved end residues are trimmed from each CDR3. Fields, in order: CDR3 length, J gene, V gene, CDR3 protein.

length: 11
J: TRBJ2-1
V: TRBV11-3
CDR3: ASSALGYNEQF

length: 13
J: TRBJ2-1
V: TRBV6-5
CDR3: ASRTGTYSYNEQF

length: 16
J: TRBJ2-1
V: TRBV7-8
CDR3: ASSSRRGLRGWGNEQF

length: 13
J: TRBJ1-6
V: TRBV2
CDR3: ASSTTGGRNSPLH

length: 13
J: TRBJ1-1
V: TRBV4-3
CDR3: ASSQDAQGGTEAF

length: 15
J: TRBJ2-4
V: TRBV6-5
CDR3: ASSYNRTAGGRIEQY

length: 18
J: TRBJ2-6
V: TRBV4-1
CDR3: ASSLRLAGGVVSGANVLT

length: 14
J: TRBJ2-1
V: TRBV20-1
CDR3: SARVPSSKGHNEQF

length: 16
J: TRBJ2-5
V: TRBV27
CDR3: ASSFDRPKSQYQETQY

length: 12
J: TRBJ2-1
V: TRBV6-1
CDR3: ASSEVGRYNEQF

length: 12
J: TRBJ2-1
V: TRBV2
CDR3: ASGSSGSWSEQF

length: 13
J: TRBJ2-3
V: TRBV7-3
CDR3: ASSSGLADTDTQY

length: 15
J: TRBJ2-2
V: TRBV7-3
CDR3: ASSLRAGGLSTGELF

length: 11
J: TRBJ2-5
V: TRBV29-1
CDR3: SVEGGYQETQY

length: 11
J: TRBJ1-1
V: TRBV29-1
CDR3: SVEDWTPAEAF

length: 12
J: TRBJ1-2
V: TRBV10-3
CDR3: AISEITTSGGYT

length: 14
J: TRBJ2-3
V: TRBV4-3
CDR3: ASSRAVPGQGPTQY

length: 12
J: TRBJ2-3
V: TRBV20-1
CDR3: SAIRERRSDTQY

length: 13
J: TRBJ1-2
V: TRBV6-5
CDR3: ASSYVGEFNYGYT

length: 12
J: TRBJ1-5
V: TRBV20-1
CDR3: SAPDRGSNQPQH

length: 13
J: TRBJ2-1
V: TRBV7-2
CDR3: ASSLDSSEYNEQF

length: 12
J: TRBJ2-3
V: TRBV18
CDR3: ASSPVGGTDTQY

length: 13
J: TRBJ2-5
V: TRBV20-1
CDR3: SASPSSGAGETQY

length: 12
J: TRBJ1-6
V: TRBV28
CDR3: ASSSGRSNSPLH

length: 13
J: TRBJ2-7
V: TRBV20-1
CDR3: SARAASGSKVEQY

length: 12
J: TRBJ2-7
V: TRBV28
CDR3: ASSSGTRLYEQY

length: 13
J: TRBJ2-7
V: TRBV21-1
CDR3: ASRLPDWRRHEQY

length: 14
J: TRBJ2-7
V: TRBV25-1
CDR3: ASNDLTSGQINEQY

length: 9
J: TRBJ2-3
V: TRBV10-3
CDR3: AISDLNTQY

length: 10
J: TRBJ2-3
V: TRBV3-1
CDR3: ASSQTYDTQY

length: 11
J: TRBJ1-3
V: TRBV10-3
CDR3: AITREPGNTIY

length: 13
J: TRBJ2-5
V: TRBV11-2
CDR3: ASSLVLAAPEAQY

length: 13
J: TRBJ2-5
V: TRBV4-1
CDR3: ASSYLAGVYNEQY

length: 13
J: .
V: TRBV28
CDR3: ASILTSGSVNEQY

length: 11
J: .
V: TRBV2
CDR3: ASKVTGVGEQY

length: 9
J: TRBJ1-4
V: TRBV28
CDR3: ASSSPEGLF

length: 13
J: TRBJ2-5
V: TRBV29-1
CDR3: SVARVGGPNNEQY